The 2 T cell receptor beta chains below come from one sample, sequenced in a study of cytomegalovirus exposure and HLA in healthy donors. Primers for the PCR totalled 60 Vbeta and 13 Jbeta. Libraries were prepared by immunoSEQ multiplex PCR; TCRdb keeps only in-frame clonotypes and omits some of them. The repertoire holds about 64,000 clones, roughly 87% seen once, with approximately 12% in the top ten. The sequenced material came from PBMCs. These receptors were taken from a female donor in good health and CMV-seronegative.

This chain joins TRBV11-1 and TRBJ2-3, with 12 bases lining up with TRBD1. CDR3 length: 14 amino acids. Germline trimming cut 8 bases from V and 4 bases from J; bases unmatched to any gene: 4. Looked up from germline, CDR1 is SGHAT and CDR2 is FQDESV (reference sequence). The CDR3 protein is CASSGTGGPDTQYF. The CDR3 DNA follows: TGTGCCAGCTCCGGGACAGGGGGCCCAGATACGCAGTATTTT. The full variable domain, with the rest looked up from reference TRBV11-1 and TRBJ2-3, is EAEVAQSPRYKITEKSQAVAFWCDPISGHATLYWYRQILGQGPELLVQFQDESVVDDSQLPKDRFSAERLKGVDSTLKIQPAELGDSAMYLCASSGTGGPDTQYFGPGTRLTVL.

The genes are TRBV28 and TRBJ2-3; 11 bases line up with TRBD2. CDR1 MDHEN and CDR2 SYDVKM come from the germline V gene. This CDR3 is built from 17 residues. The V segment lost 5 bases and the J segment 5 bases; nucleotides outside the gene matches: 12. The CDR3 nucleotides read TGTGCCAGCAGTCGTCTAATGGTAGCGGGAGGGCAAGATACGCAGTATTTT. It translates to CASSRLMVAGGQDTQYF.